Listed below are T cell receptor beta chains from one sample, sequenced in a study of T cell repertoires in cytomegalovirus infection. TCRdb re-derived calls from the reads in MiXCR, one entry per CDR3 protein. The sample includes approximately 120,000 distinct CDR3 sequences, more than 30% of them seen just once. No antigen has been assigned to these receptors. Specimen: CD8+ T cells from cultured PBMCs, collected from culture after CMV antigen stimulation. The receptors shown here come from a human donor in good health (CMV status not recorded). Some clones in this sample may be carry-over from other donors' samples. Both conserved end residues are part of each CDR3. D genes are given only for firm matches.

>TRBV10-3|TRBJ2-2|NA
CAIGGDTGELFF
>TRBV28|TRBJ2-5|TRBD2
CASSFRPGGHIETQYF
>TRBV6-2/TRBV6-3|TRBJ1-5|NA
CASRYRDSLPQHF
>TRBV4-3|TRBJ2-5|NA
CASSQDHGPRETQYF
>TRBV7-9|TRBJ1-1|NA
CASNAEVRTEAFF
>TRBV7-2|TRBJ2-2|NA
CASSLGASLPGELFF
>TRBV28|TRBJ1-5|NA
CASSLGRRLWGNQPQHF
>TRBV7-2|TRBJ2-7|NA
CASSLGSPGEQYF
>TRBV7-9|TRBJ1-6|NA
CASSWNRVGNSPLHF
>TRBV7-9|TRBJ2-4|NA
CASGDQNTPENIQYF
>TRBV7-2|TRBJ2-3|NA
CASSLAVASTDTQYF
>TRBV7-9|TRBJ1-4|NA
CASSPATVRGYEKLFF
>TRBV2|TRBJ1-1|NA
CAISDGNTEAFF
>TRBV7-2|TRBJ1-1|NA
CASSHNQDTEAFF
>TRBV12-5|TRBJ2-3|NA
CASGSEDTQYF
>TRBV7-7|TRBJ1-5|NA
CASSLASQVRNQPQHF
>TRBV5-1|TRBJ1-2|NA
CASSVPGEFNYGYTF
>TRBV6-1|TRBJ1-5|NA
CASSGTVEHPYSNQPQHF
>TRBV19|TRBJ1-5|NA
CATQYGGNQPQHF
>TRBV6-2/TRBV6-3|TRBJ2-7|NA
CASGRVTYEQYF
>TRBV7-9|TRBJ1-1|NA
CASSPPTGRGNTEAFF
>TRBV4-1|TRBJ2-1|NA
CASSQVKELYNEQFF
>TRBV7-6|TRBJ2-1|TRBD1
CASSFVQGAYNEQFF
>TRBV6-2/TRBV6-3|TRBJ2-7|NA
CASKGTDSYEQYF
>TRBV20-1|TRBJ2-3|NA
CSARDGPGWKTDTQYF
>TRBV6-2/TRBV6-3|TRBJ1-5|NA
CASSYSILSDQPQHF
>TRBV6-1|TRBJ2-2|NA
CASSEPYTGELFF